This record concerns one TCR beta chain sequence. Its antigen is undetermined. Measured with immunoSEQ multiplex PCR; TCRdb has only the in-frame clones, and not every one. The table includes under 150,000 clones, 82% detected once. This sample stems from a study of T cell responses to AZD1222 COVID-19 vaccine. General study points: Among vaccine-associated CD4 TCRs, coverage spanned spike, with dominance at 160-218 and 743-854. Increased Spike-specific TCR breadth and depth were observed after two AZD1222 doses. Just five to seven people given AZD1222 tested seropositive at baseline. Nearly half of spike-specific TCRs reportedly target variant regions that are unmutated in the B.1.351 and B.1.1.7 variants.

V was shortened by 1 base and J by 6 bases, with 12 bases between the two germline ends. The CDR3 spans 14 residues. Germline assignment: CDR1 WSHSY and CDR2 SAAADI. This sequence originates from an adult in good health. The sequences come from peripheral blood, collected on day 0 of MenACWY control vaccination. This chain links TRBV10-2 with TRBJ1-2, with D tentatively TRBD1 (6 bases). The CDR3 reads CASSEFGGANGYTF. Here the CDR3 DNA reads TGCGCCAGCAGTGAGTTCGGGGGGGCGAATGGCTACACCTTC.